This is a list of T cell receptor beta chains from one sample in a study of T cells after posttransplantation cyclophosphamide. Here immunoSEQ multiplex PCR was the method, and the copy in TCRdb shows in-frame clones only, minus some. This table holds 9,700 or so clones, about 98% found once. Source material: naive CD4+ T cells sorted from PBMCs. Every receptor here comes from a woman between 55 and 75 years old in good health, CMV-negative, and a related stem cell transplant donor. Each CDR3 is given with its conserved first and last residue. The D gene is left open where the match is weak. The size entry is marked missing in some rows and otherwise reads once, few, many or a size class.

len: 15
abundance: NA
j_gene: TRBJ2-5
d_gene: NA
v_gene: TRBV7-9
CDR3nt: TGTGCCAGCAGCTTAAGGGTGTCAGGGCAAGAGACCCAGTACTTC
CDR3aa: CASSLRVSGQETQYF

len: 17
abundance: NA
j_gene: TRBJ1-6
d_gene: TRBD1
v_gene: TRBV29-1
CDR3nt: TGCAGCGTTGTTGGGACAGGGGCCCCCTCCTATAATTCCCCCCTCCACTTT
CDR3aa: CSVVGTGAPSYNSPLHF

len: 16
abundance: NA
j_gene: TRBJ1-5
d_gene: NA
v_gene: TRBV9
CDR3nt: TGTGCCAGCAGCGCCGGAGAGGGTGCCAGCAATCAGCCCCAGCATTTT
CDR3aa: CASSAGEGASNQPQHF

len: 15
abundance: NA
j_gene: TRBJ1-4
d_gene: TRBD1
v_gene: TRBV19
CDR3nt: TGTGCCAGTAGTATGTGGACAGGGGGGAATGAAAAACTGTTTTTT
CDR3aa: CASSMWTGGNEKLFF

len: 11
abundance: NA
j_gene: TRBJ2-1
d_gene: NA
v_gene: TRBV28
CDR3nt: TGTGCCAGCAGTTTGGGGGGTGAGCAGTTCTTC
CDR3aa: CASSLGGEQFF

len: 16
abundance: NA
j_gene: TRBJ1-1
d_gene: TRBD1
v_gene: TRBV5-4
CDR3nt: TGTGCCAGCAGCCGCGGGACAGGGGAACCCTTGACTGAAGCTTTCTTT
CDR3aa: CASSRGTGEPLTEAFF

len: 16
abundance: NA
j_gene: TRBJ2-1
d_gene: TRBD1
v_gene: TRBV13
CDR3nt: TGTGCCAGCAGCACAGGTGGCAGGGGGCTTCGGAATGAGCAGTTCTTC
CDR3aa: CASSTGGRGLRNEQFF

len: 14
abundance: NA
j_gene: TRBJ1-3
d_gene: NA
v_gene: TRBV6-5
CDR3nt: TGTGCCAGCAGTTCTGGGTCAGGGGGAAACACCATATATTTT
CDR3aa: CASSSGSGGNTIYF

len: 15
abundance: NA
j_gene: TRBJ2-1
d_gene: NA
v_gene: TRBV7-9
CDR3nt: TGTGCCAGCAGCTTAGAGCGGTTCTCCTACAATGAGCAGTTCTTC
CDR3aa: CASSLERFSYNEQFF

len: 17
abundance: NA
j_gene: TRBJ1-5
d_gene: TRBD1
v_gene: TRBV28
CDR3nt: TGTGCCAGCAGTTGGGACGTTGGGACAGAAGGTTATCAGCCCCAGCATTTT
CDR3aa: CASSWDVGTEGYQPQHF

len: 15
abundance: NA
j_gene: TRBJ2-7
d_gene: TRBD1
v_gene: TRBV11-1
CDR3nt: TGTGCCAGCAGCTTAGGGGACAGGGGTTACTACGAGCAGTACTTC
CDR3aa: CASSLGDRGYYEQYF

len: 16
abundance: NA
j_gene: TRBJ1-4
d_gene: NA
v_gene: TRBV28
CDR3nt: TGTGCCAGCAGTTTTCTGCGGTCTGCAACTAATGAAAAACTGTTTTTT
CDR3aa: CASSFLRSATNEKLFF

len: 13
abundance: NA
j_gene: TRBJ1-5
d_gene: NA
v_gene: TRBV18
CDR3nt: TGTGCCAGCTCCAACAGGGCTGATCAGCCCCAGCATTTT
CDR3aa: CASSNRADQPQHF

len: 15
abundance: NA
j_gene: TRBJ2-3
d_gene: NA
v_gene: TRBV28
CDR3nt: TGTGCCAGCAGTCCACGCGGTGGCCCCACAGATACGCAGTATTTT
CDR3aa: CASSPRGGPTDTQYF

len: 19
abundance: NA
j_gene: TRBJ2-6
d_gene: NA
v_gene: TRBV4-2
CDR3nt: TGTGCCAGCAGCCAAGATCCCCCAGGCAGAATCTCTGGGGCCAACGTCCTGACTTTC
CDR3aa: CASSQDPPGRISGANVLTF

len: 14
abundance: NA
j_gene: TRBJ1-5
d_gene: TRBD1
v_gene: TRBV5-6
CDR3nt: TGTGCCAGCAGCCTTGGACAGGCAAATCAGCCCCAGCATTTT
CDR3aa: CASSLGQANQPQHF

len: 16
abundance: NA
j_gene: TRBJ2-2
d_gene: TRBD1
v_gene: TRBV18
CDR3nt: TGTGCCAGCCGTTCCACCGGGACAGTGAACACCGGGGAGCTGTTTTTT
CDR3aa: CASRSTGTVNTGELFF

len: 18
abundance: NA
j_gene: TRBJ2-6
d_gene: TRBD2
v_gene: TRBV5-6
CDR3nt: TGTGCCAGCACCCCGGTGGGGCGGGGACTAACTGGGGCCAACGTCCTGACTTTC
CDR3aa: CASTPVGRGLTGANVLTF

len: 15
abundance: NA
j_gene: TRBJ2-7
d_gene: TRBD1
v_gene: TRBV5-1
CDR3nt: TGCGCCAGCAGCTCGGGACAGGGTGTTTTATCGTGGCAGTACTTC
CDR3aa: CASSSGQGVLSWQYF

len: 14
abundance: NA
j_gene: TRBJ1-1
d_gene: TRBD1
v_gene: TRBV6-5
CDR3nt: TGTGCCAGCAGTACTTTGGGACAGCGAACTGAAGCTTTCTTT
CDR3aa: CASSTLGQRTEAFF

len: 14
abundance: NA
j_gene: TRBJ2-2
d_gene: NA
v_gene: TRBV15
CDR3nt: TGTGCCACCAGCAGAGATCGGAACACCGGGGAGCTGTTTTTT
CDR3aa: CATSRDRNTGELFF

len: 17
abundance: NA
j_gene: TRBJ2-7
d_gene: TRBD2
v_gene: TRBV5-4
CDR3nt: TGTGCCAGCAGCTTGGAGGCTACTAGCGGGAGGGCTTACGAGCAGTACTTC
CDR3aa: CASSLEATSGRAYEQYF

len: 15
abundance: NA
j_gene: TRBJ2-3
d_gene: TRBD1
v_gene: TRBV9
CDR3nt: TGTGCCAGCAGCCCAAGACAGGGGAACACAGATACGCAGTATTTT
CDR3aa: CASSPRQGNTDTQYF

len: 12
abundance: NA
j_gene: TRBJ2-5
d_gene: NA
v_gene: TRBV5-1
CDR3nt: TGCGCCAGCAGCCGGGAACTCGGGACCCAGTACTTC
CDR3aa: CASSRELGTQYF

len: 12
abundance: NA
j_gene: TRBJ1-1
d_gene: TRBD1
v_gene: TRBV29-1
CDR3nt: TGCAGCCTACGGGACAGTAACACTGAAGCTTTCTTT
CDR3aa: CSLRDSNTEAFF

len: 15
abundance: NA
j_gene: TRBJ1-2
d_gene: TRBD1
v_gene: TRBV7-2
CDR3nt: TGTGCCAGCAGCCTACGCACGACAGGGGGCGCGGGCTACACCTTC
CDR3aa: CASSLRTTGGAGYTF

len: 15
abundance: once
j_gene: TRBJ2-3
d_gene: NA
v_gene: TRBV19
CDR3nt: TGTGCCAGTAAAGACACACCTCAGGGCACAGATACGCAGTATTTT
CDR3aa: CASKDTPQGTDTQYF

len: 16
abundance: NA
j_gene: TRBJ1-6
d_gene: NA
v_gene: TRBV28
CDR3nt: TGTGCCAGCAGTTGGTTAAGTAGCTCCTATAATTCACCCCTCCACTTT
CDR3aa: CASSWLSSSYNSPLHF

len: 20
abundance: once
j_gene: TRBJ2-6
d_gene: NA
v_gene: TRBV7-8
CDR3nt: TGTGCCAGCAGCTTATTAGGAGGGGCAGGGGGTATCCCTGGGGCCAACGTCCTGACTTTC
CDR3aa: CASSLLGGAGGIPGANVLTF

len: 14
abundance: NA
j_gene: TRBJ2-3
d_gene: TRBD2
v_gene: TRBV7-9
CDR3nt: TGTGCCAGCAGCCTGGGACTACCTCCAGATACGCAGTATTTT
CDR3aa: CASSLGLPPDTQYF

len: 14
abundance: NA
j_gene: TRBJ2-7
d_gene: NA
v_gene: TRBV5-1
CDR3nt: TGCGCCAGCAGCTGGCGGCAGGGTCCCTACGAGCAGTACTTC
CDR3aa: CASSWRQGPYEQYF

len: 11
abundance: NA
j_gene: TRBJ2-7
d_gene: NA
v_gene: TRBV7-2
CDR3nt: TGTGCCAGCAGCCGAGCCTACGAGCAGTACTTC
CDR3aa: CASSRAYEQYF

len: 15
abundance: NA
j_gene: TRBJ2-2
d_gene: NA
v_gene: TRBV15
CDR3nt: TGTGCCACCAGCAGAGAGGGGCCAGCGACCGGGGAGCTGTTTTTT
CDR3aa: CATSREGPATGELFF

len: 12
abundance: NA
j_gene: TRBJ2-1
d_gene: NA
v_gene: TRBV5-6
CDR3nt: TGTGCCAGCAGCTTGACCCGGACTCGGCCGTTCTTC
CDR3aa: CASSLTRTRPFF

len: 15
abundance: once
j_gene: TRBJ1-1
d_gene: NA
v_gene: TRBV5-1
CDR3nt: TGCGCCAGCAGCTTGGTAAGCACAGGGCAAACTGAAGCTTTCTTT
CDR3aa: CASSLVSTGQTEAFF

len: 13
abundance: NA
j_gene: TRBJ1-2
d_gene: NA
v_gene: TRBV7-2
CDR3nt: TGTGCCAGCAGCTTAGTCGGGGTGGGTGGCTACACCTTC
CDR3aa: CASSLVGVGGYTF